This TCR beta chain was recovered during a study of cytomegalovirus exposure and HLA in healthy donors. Study results and limitations: Reportedly, HLA-A and HLA-B alleles of most subjects were accurately predicted from TCR beta. Per a later analysis, approximately 16,000 TCR beta sequences showed association with HLA alleles at 0.05 false discovery rate. Among TCR beta chains of equal frequency, HLA-associated ones were more clonally expanded in a later analysis.

This clone was seen a single time. As yet, its antigen is unknown. 60 Vbeta and 13 Jbeta primers were used in PCR. The method was immunoSEQ multiplex PCR; TCRdb's version includes in-frame clones alone and lacks a portion of them. The data hold roughly 220,000 clones, with 65% to 85% observed a single time. Material for sequencing was PBMCs. This TCR came from a man aged 30 to 45 in good health and CMV-seronegative.

The CDR3 bases are TGTGCCAGCAGCGTCTTTAGCGGGGGGGCGATCAATGAGCAGTTCTTC. This sequence encodes CASSVFSGGAINEQFF. This rearrangement joins TRBV9 to TRBJ2-1, with 11 bases fitting TRBD2. The V gene's germline CDR1 is SGDLS and CDR2 YYNGEE. Trimming took 2 bases from V and 6 from J; bases not matched to a gene: 7. This CDR3 has 16 amino acids.